These 15 T cell receptor beta chains came from one sample sequenced in a study of T cell responses to AZD1222 COVID-19 vaccine. Sequenced by immunoSEQ multiplex PCR; TCRdb stores in-frame clones only, minus some. The sample lists around 260,000 clones, more than 80% occurring once. The specimen comprised peripheral blood, sampled on day 0 of AZD1222 vaccination. These receptors all come from an adult in good health.

J is TRBJ2-7 and V is TRBV7-2; 7 bases fit TRBD2. This CDR3 has 13 residues. The trim removed 7 bases at V and 6 bases at J, leaving 9 bases unmatched. From germline, CDR1 is SGHTA and CDR2 FQGNSA. CDR3: CASTPGGLGEQYF. DNA of the CDR3: TGTGCCAGCACACCGGGGGGACTCGGCGAGCAGTACTTC.

This clone was observed a single time. The chain has TRBV28 and TRBJ2-5; possibly TRBD2 for D (5 bases). The CDR3 has 13 amino acids. V lost 9 bases, J lost 4 bases, and 15 bases lay in between. CDR1 is MDHEN and CDR2 is SYDVKM in the germline V gene. The CDR3 region is CASRLYKLETQYF. CDR3 nucleotide sequence: TGTGCCAGTAGACTATACAAACTAGAGACCCAGTACTTC.

This clone was recorded only once. This chain links TRBV5-1 with TRBJ2-3, with 8 bases matching TRBD1. CDR3 length: 16 residues. The ends lost 0 bases at V and 2 bases at J; junction bases unmatched: 5. Germline CDR1 is SGHRS and CDR2 is YFSETQ. The CDR3 spells CASSLGWTGSTDTQYF. CDR3 in DNA: TGCGCCAGCAGCTTGGGGTGGACAGGGTCCACAGATACGCAGTATTTT.

V usage is TRBV7-3 and J usage is TRBJ2-2; D is perhaps TRBD1 or TRBD2 (5 bases each). Germline CDR1 reads SGHTA; CDR2 reads FQGTGA. CDR3 length: 14 residues. Trimming shortened V by 0 bases and J by 6 bases, and 8 bases separated the two germline ends. The CDR3 coding sequence is TGTGCCAGCAGCTTAACAGGGACGCCCGGGGAGCTGTTTTTT. It is translated as CASSLTGTPGELFF.

V usage is TRBV7-3 and J usage is TRBJ2-2, with TRBD2 matching over 14 bases. Germline values: CDR1 SGHTA, CDR2 FQGTGA. The CDR3 sequence is 17 residues long. V was clipped by 4 bases and J by 1 base; unmatched bases: 2. The DNA for the CDR3 is TGTGCCAGCAGCTCGGGACTAGCGGGAGTGAACACCGGGGAGCTGTTTTTT. It encodes CASSSGLAGVNTGELFF.

The chain combines TRBV28 with TRBJ1-3; 10 bases map to TRBD1. CDR3 length: 16 amino acids. V dropped 6 bases and J dropped 2; count of bases not matched to a gene: 7. Per the germline V gene, CDR1 is MDHEN and CDR2 is SYDVKM. The CDR3 region has the DNA TGTGCCAGCAGAGGTTCCGGGACAGGGGCTGGAAACACCATATATTTT. It is translated as CASRGSGTGAGNTIYF.

V is TRBV24-1 and J is TRBJ2-7; TRBD2 agrees at 7 bases. The V gene's germline CDR1 is KGHDR and CDR2 SFDVKD. Trimming cost V 0 bases and J 5 bases; bases outside gene matches: 0. This CDR3 contains 13 residues. The CDR3 protein is CATSDLLADEQYF. In nucleotides, the CDR3 is TGTGCCACCAGTGATTTGCTAGCGGACGAGCAGTACTTC.

This sequence joins TRBV15 and TRBJ2-6; TRBD2 is a possible D gene (5 bases). Between the trimmed V and J ends, which lost 0 bases and 2 bases, there was a span of 14 bases. Germline assignment: CDR1 LNHNV and CDR2 YYDKDF (reference sequence). CDR3 size: 18 residues. CDR3 bases: TGTGCCACCAGCAGAGATCAAAGTTACGGGGCTGGGGCCAACGTCCTGACTTTC. Its translation is CATSRDQSYGAGANVLTF.

The V gene is TRBV12-5, the J gene TRBJ1-2; a possible D gene is TRBD1 (5 bases). CDR1 is LGHNT and CDR2 is FRNRAP in the germline V gene. With 1 base removed from V and 7 bases from J, the gap between germline ends came to 22 bases. The CDR3 loop spans 17 amino acids. As DNA, the CDR3 is TGTGCTAGTGGTTTGGAACCCCCCCTTGACGGGACGGGTGGCTACACCTTC. It codes for CASGLEPPLDGTGGYTF.

The CDR3 DNA follows: TGCGCCAGCAGGGAGGTGTCCTATAATTCACCCCTCCACTTT. The encoded protein is CASREVSYNSPLHF. The chain recombines TRBV10-2 with TRBJ1-6; D is uncertain. The CDR3 sequence is 14 residues long. Trimming stripped 6 bases from V and 1 base from J, with 7 bases between. Per germline, CDR1 WSHSY and CDR2 SAAADI.

V and J are TRBV18 and TRBJ1-1; D possibly corresponds to TRBD1 (5 bases). Germline assignment: CDR1 KGHSH and CDR2 LQKENI. Trimming left V 4 bases short and J 3 bases short, with 9 bases between. CDR3 length equals 13 residues. CDR3 sequence reads: CASSQGRDTEAFF. Here the CDR3 DNA reads TGTGCCAGCTCACAGGGGCGGGACACTGAAGCTTTCTTT.

The V and J genes are TRBV19 and TRBJ1-1; D not certain. CDR3 length equals 14 residues. The ends were cut back, 5 bases at V and 1 base at J, with 11 bases in the middle. CDR1 is LNHDA and CDR2 is SQIVND in the germline V gene (reference sequence). The DNA for the CDR3 is TGTGCCAGTAGTCTACAGACCCGGAACACTGAAGCTTTCTTT. This gives the protein CASSLQTRNTEAFF.

The gene calls are TRBV7-9 and TRBJ2-7; D unclear. The CDR3 consists of 15 residues. Germline V gene data show CDR1 as SEHNR and CDR2 as FQNEAQ (reference sequence). Trimming took off 5 bases at V and 3 bases at J, with 17 bases between the two ends. CDR3 sequence reads: CASSSPFDGRYEQYF. CDR3 DNA sequence: TGTGCCAGCAGCAGCCCTTTTGACGGTCGCTACGAGCAGTACTTC.

The chain has TRBV6-4 and TRBJ2-6, with a tentative D call TRBD1 (6 bases). This CDR3 has 17 residues. Trimming cost V 5 bases and J 1 base, with 15 bases left between them. Germline CDR1 MRHNA, CDR2 SNTAGT. Written as DNA, the CDR3 is TGTGCCAGCAGTCCTAGGGGGTCTCCATCTGGGGCCAACGTCCTGACTTTC. Translation: CASSPRGSPSGANVLTF.

Regarding this clone: Other DNA sequences from this sample encode an identical CDR3 as well. This chain links TRBV18 with TRBJ1-5; D perhaps matches TRBD1 (5 bases). Per germline, CDR1 KGHSH and CDR2 LQKENI. CDR3 size: 13 residues. V lost 3 bases, J lost 4 bases, and 7 bases lay in between. The CDR3 DNA sequence: TGTGCCAGCTCACCGGCAGGGAATCAGCCCCAGCATTTT. Protein product: CASSPAGNQPQHF.